Each of the 3 T cell receptor beta chains below was sequenced from the same sample in a study of OX40 agonist ivuxolimab in advanced cancers. Clones were read by immunoSEQ multiplex PCR, and TCRdb kept only the in-frame ones, dropping some. Of about 81,000 clones in the sample, roughly 80% were seen once. Sequenced here: CD4+ or CD8+ T cells sorted from blood, sampled in a trial of the OX40 agonist ivuxolimab. The receptor source for this set is an adult with an advanced solid tumor such as melanoma, head and neck, liver or kidney cancer.

V gene TRBV6-6 combines with J gene TRBJ2-2; maybe TRBD1 (5 bases). Trimming removed 7 bases at V and 1 base at J, with 13 bases between. In germline, CDR1 is MNHNY, CDR2 SVGAGI (reference sequence). The CDR3 runs to 15 residues. The DNA of the CDR3 is TGTGCCAGCAACCTTCCTCAGGGGAACACCGGGGAGCTGTTTTTT. Amino acids: CASNLPQGNTGELFF.

This sequence joins TRBV28 and TRBJ2-5; the match to TRBD1 covers 7 bases. The CDR3 totals 14 residues. Losses at the gene ends were 8 bases for V and 5 bases for J; bases not matched to a gene: 11. Per germline, CDR1 MDHEN and CDR2 SYDVKM. CDR3 sequence (DNA): TGTGCCAGCTTGAACAGGGGCTTGGGGGAGACCCAGTACTTC. Protein sequence: CASLNRGLGETQYF.

The V and J genes are TRBV7-9 and TRBJ2-1, with D unclear. The CDR3 is made up of 12 amino acids. CDR1 is SEHNR and CDR2 is FQNEAQ in the germline V gene (reference sequence). Trimming pared 5 bases from V and 2 bases from J, leaving 4 bases between. The CDR3: CASSGAYNEQFF. Written as DNA, the CDR3 is TGTGCCAGCAGCGGCGCCTACAATGAGCAGTTCTTC.